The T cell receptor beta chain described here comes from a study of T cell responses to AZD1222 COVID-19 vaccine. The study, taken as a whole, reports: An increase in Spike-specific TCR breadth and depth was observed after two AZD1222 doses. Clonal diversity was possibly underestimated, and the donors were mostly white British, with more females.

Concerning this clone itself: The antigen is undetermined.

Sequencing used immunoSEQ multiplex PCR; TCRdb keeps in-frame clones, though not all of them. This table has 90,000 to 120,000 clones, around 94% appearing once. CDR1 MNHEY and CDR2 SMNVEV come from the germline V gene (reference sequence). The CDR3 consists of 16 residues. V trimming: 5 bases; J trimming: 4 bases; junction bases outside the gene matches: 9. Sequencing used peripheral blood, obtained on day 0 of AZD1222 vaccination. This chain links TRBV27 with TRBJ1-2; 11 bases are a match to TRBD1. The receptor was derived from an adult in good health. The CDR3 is CASSPGGTGGLYGYTF. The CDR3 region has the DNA TGTGCCAGCAGTCCCGGAGGGACAGGGGGACTCTATGGCTACACCTTC.